This TCR beta chain was sequenced during a study of blood T cell repertoires in COVID-19. At the level of the study: In each case, the material was cDNA or gDNA derived from T cells, B-cell-depleted T cells, or PBMCs.

As handled by the study authors: Estimated nucleated cell counts came from reference gene primer amplification. The method was immunoSEQ multiplex PCR; TCRdb's version includes in-frame clones alone and lacks a portion of them. That table is the source of V, J and clone size, and D and trimming were worked out from the DNA. The sample shows about 190,000 clones, around 90% of them seen only once. V lost 4 bases, J lost 3 bases, and 6 bases stayed unmatched. This CDR3 is 18 amino acids long. Germline V CDR1 and CDR2: ENHRY, SYGVKD. The TCR was taken from a man aged 35 to 55 with acute or convalescent COVID-19. The chain joins TRBV10-3 to TRBJ2-1; 16 nucleotides line up with TRBD2. The sequenced material came from peripheral blood. The CDR3: CAISGGTSGGAVYNEQFF. Here the CDR3 DNA reads TGTGCCATCAGTGGCGGGACTAGCGGGGGGGCCGTCTACAATGAGCAGTTCTTC.